The rows below give T cell receptor beta chains drawn from one sample of a study of T cells in Graves' hyperthyroidism and ophthalmopathy. Using its own MiXCR run on the multiplex PCR reads, TCRdb lists one record per CDR3 protein. The repertoire holds hundreds of thousands of distinct CDR3 sequences, with 20% to 25% as singletons. Sequencing input: blood. The receptors shown here come from a woman between 65 and 79 years old with Graves' ophthalmopathy. The CDR3 runs from the conserved cysteine through the conserved F or W. D genes are given only for firm matches. Size is stated for part of the rows, as once, few or many counts, or as a class when the clone is expanded.

clone size: .; J gene: TRBJ1-6; D gene: .; V gene: TRBV6-2/TRBV6-3; CDR3 protein: CASSPSRSPLHF; CDR3 DNA: TGTGCCAGCAGTCCCTCCAGGTCACCCCTCCACTTT
clone size: few; J gene: TRBJ2-3; D gene: TRBD2; V gene: TRBV10-2; CDR3 protein: CASSGPLREGLEDTDTQYF; CDR3 DNA: TGCGCCAGCAGTGGTCCTCTGCGGGAGGGCCTTGAAGACACAGATACGCAGTATTTT
clone size: many; J gene: TRBJ1-1; D gene: .; V gene: TRBV20-1; CDR3 protein: CSARSSLPPAFF; CDR3 DNA: TGCAGTGCTAGGTCTTCACTCCCCCCAGCTTTCTTT
clone size: .; J gene: TRBJ1-6; D gene: .; V gene: TRBV7-8; CDR3 protein: CASSLTRQLGDSPLHF; CDR3 DNA: TGTGCCAGCAGCTTAACGAGACAGCTGGGGGATTCACCCCTCCACTTT
clone size: .; J gene: TRBJ1-1; D gene: .; V gene: TRBV6-1; CDR3 protein: CASSSPTFTEAFF; CDR3 DNA: TGTGCCAGCAGTTCCCCCACATTCACTGAAGCTTTCTTT
clone size: .; J gene: TRBJ1-2; D gene: .; V gene: TRBV4-3; CDR3 protein: CASSQENHAANYGYTF; CDR3 DNA: TGCGCCAGCAGCCAAGAGAACCACGCAGCTAACTATGGCTACACCTTC
clone size: .; J gene: TRBJ2-7; D gene: .; V gene: TRBV18; CDR3 protein: CASSPTERNSNEQYF; CDR3 DNA: TGTGCCAGCTCACCCACCGAACGGAACTCGAACGAGCAGTACTTC
clone size: .; J gene: TRBJ2-2; D gene: TRBD1; V gene: TRBV5-1; CDR3 protein: CASSWGGQGAVTGELFF; CDR3 DNA: TGCGCCAGCAGCTGGGGAGGACAGGGGGCTGTCACCGGGGAGCTGTTTTTT
clone size: many; J gene: TRBJ1-2; D gene: .; V gene: TRBV7-2; CDR3 protein: CASSLYFTNYGYTF; CDR3 DNA: TGTGCCAGCAGCTTATACTTCACTAACTATGGCTACACCTTC
clone size: once; J gene: TRBJ1-6; D gene: TRBD1; V gene: TRBV5-1; CDR3 protein: CASRATGQGENSPLHF; CDR3 DNA: TGCGCCAGCAGAGCTACGGGACAGGGGGAGAATTCACCCCTCCACTTT
clone size: few; J gene: TRBJ2-3; D gene: TRBD2; V gene: TRBV4-1; CDR3 protein: CASSLQGKSGRAQSTDTQYF; CDR3 DNA: TGCGCCAGCAGCCTCCAGGGGAAAAGCGGGAGGGCCCAGAGCACAGATACGCAGTATTTT
clone size: many; J gene: TRBJ1-5; D gene: .; V gene: TRBV6-1; CDR3 protein: CASSGQQNQPQHF; CDR3 DNA: TGTGCCAGCAGTGGACAGCAGAATCAGCCCCAGCATTTT
clone size: few; J gene: TRBJ2-5; D gene: .; V gene: TRBV12-3/TRBV12-4; CDR3 protein: CASSLDGVGRGETQYF; CDR3 DNA: TGTGCCAGCAGTTTAGATGGTGTGGGGCGAGGGGAGACCCAGTACTTC
clone size: few; J gene: TRBJ2-5; D gene: .; V gene: TRBV5-1; CDR3 protein: CASSFGRNQETQYF; CDR3 DNA: TGCGCCAGCAGCTTTGGACGGAACCAAGAGACCCAGTACTTC
clone size: .; J gene: TRBJ1-6; D gene: .; V gene: TRBV6-1; CDR3 protein: CASSEALVGGYNSPLHF; CDR3 DNA: TGTGCCAGCAGTGAAGCGCTCGTGGGTGGGTATAATTCACCCCTCCACTTT
clone size: few; J gene: TRBJ2-5; D gene: TRBD1; V gene: TRBV27; CDR3 protein: CASSRTGARGETQYF; CDR3 DNA: TGTGCCAGCAGTCGGACAGGGGCTAGGGGGGAGACCCAGTACTTC
clone size: .; J gene: TRBJ2-5; D gene: TRBD1; V gene: TRBV20-1; CDR3 protein: CSARDPTGAETQYF; CDR3 DNA: TGCAGTGCTAGAGACCCTACAGGGGCGGAGACCCAGTACTTC
clone size: .; J gene: TRBJ2-1; D gene: TRBD2; V gene: TRBV19; CDR3 protein: CASRIAGVLVSEQFF; CDR3 DNA: TGTGCCAGTAGGATAGCGGGAGTTTTAGTCAGCGAGCAGTTCTTC
clone size: .; J gene: TRBJ1-6; D gene: .; V gene: TRBV7-8; CDR3 protein: CASSLDPRTRTARSPLHF; CDR3 DNA: TGTGCCAGCAGCTTAGACCCCCGGACCCGGACAGCACGCTCACCCCTCCACTTT
clone size: .; J gene: TRBJ2-2; D gene: .; V gene: TRBV7-9; CDR3 protein: CASRPTGELFF; CDR3 DNA: TGTGCCAGCAGACCAACCGGGGAGCTGTTTTTT
clone size: few; J gene: TRBJ1-2; D gene: .; V gene: TRBV7-2; CDR3 protein: CASSLVNYGYTF; CDR3 DNA: TGTGCCAGCAGCTTAGTAAACTATGGCTACACCTTC
clone size: .; J gene: TRBJ2-2; D gene: .; V gene: TRBV3-1; CDR3 protein: CASSQDLRVHGGELFF; CDR3 DNA: TGTGCCAGCAGCCAAGATCTCAGGGTCCACGGCGGGGAGCTGTTTTTT
clone size: many; J gene: TRBJ1-2; D gene: .; V gene: TRBV2; CDR3 protein: CASSLQGPTYGYTF; CDR3 DNA: TGTGCCAGCAGCCTACAGGGCCCTACCTATGGCTACACCTTC
clone size: .; J gene: TRBJ1-6; D gene: .; V gene: TRBV20-1; CDR3 protein: CSASGRDSPLHF; CDR3 DNA: TGCAGTGCTAGTGGGAGGGACTCACCCCTCCACTTT
clone size: .; J gene: TRBJ2-5; D gene: .; V gene: TRBV5-6; CDR3 protein: CASSSLIETQYF; CDR3 DNA: TGTGCCAGCAGCTCCCTCATCGAGACCCAGTACTTC
clone size: few; J gene: TRBJ1-1; D gene: .; V gene: TRBV20-1; CDR3 protein: CSAETGHTEAFF; CDR3 DNA: TGCAGTGCTGAGACAGGTCACACTGAAGCTTTCTTT
clone size: few; J gene: TRBJ2-1; D gene: TRBD2; V gene: TRBV20-1; CDR3 protein: CSAFVTSGLAGGSSYNEQFF; CDR3 DNA: TGCAGTGCTTTCGTCACCTCCGGACTAGCGGGAGGGAGCTCCTACAATGAGCAGTTCTTC
clone size: few; J gene: TRBJ2-7; D gene: .; V gene: TRBV3-1; CDR3 protein: CASSLAAGRPEQYF; CDR3 DNA: TGTGCCAGCAGCTTGGCGGCGGGACGGCCCGAGCAGTACTTC
clone size: .; J gene: TRBJ2-3; D gene: .; V gene: TRBV5-1; CDR3 protein: CASSLGRITDTQYF; CDR3 DNA: TGCGCCAGCAGCTTGGGAAGGATCACAGATACGCAGTATTTT
clone size: .; J gene: TRBJ2-7; D gene: TRBD1; V gene: TRBV10-3; CDR3 protein: CAISKDRAPPGEQYF; CDR3 DNA: TGTGCCATCAGCAAAGACAGGGCCCCCCCTGGCGAGCAGTACTTC
clone size: .; J gene: TRBJ1-5; D gene: TRBD1; V gene: TRBV3-1; CDR3 protein: CASSRGTAELGQPQHF; CDR3 DNA: TGTGCCAGCAGCCGGGGGACAGCCGAACTAGGTCAGCCCCAGCATTTT
clone size: few; J gene: TRBJ1-6; D gene: .; V gene: TRBV12-3/TRBV12-4; CDR3 protein: CASGPGHSPLHF; CDR3 DNA: TGTGCCAGTGGCCCCGGACATTCACCCCTCCACTTT
clone size: .; J gene: TRBJ1-4; D gene: .; V gene: TRBV6-1; CDR3 protein: CASRPLEHFKEKLFF; CDR3 DNA: TGTGCCAGCAGACCCTTAGAACATTTTAAGGAAAAACTGTTTTTT
clone size: .; J gene: TRBJ2-7; D gene: .; V gene: TRBV18; CDR3 protein: CASSPPGTGITYEQYF; CDR3 DNA: TGTGCCAGCTCACCGCCCGGTACAGGGATAACCTACGAGCAGTACTTC
clone size: .; J gene: TRBJ1-6; D gene: TRBD1; V gene: TRBV6-1; CDR3 protein: CASRDRVYSPLHF; CDR3 DNA: TGTGCCAGCAGGGACAGGGTGTATTCACCCCTCCACTTT
clone size: .; J gene: TRBJ2-1; D gene: TRBD2; V gene: TRBV19; CDR3 protein: CATSPLAGGLNEQFF; CDR3 DNA: TGTGCCACCTCCCCGCTAGCGGGAGGCTTGAATGAGCAGTTCTTC
clone size: .; J gene: TRBJ1-4; D gene: .; V gene: TRBV20-1; CDR3 protein: CSASWTATNEKLFF; CDR3 DNA: TGCAGTGCTAGCTGGACAGCAACTAATGAAAAACTGTTTTTT
clone size: .; J gene: TRBJ2-7; D gene: TRBD1; V gene: TRBV5-1; CDR3 protein: CASSLEQGLNEQYF; CDR3 DNA: TGCGCCAGCAGCTTAGAACAGGGGCTCAACGAGCAGTACTTC
clone size: .; J gene: TRBJ2-7; D gene: TRBD1; V gene: TRBV2; CDR3 protein: CASSDWTGSNEQYF; CDR3 DNA: TGTGCCAGCAGCGACTGGACAGGGAGCAATGAGCAGTACTTC
clone size: .; J gene: TRBJ2-3; D gene: .; V gene: TRBV10-3; CDR3 protein: CAIRNRRLTDTQYF; CDR3 DNA: TGTGCCATCAGGAACAGGAGGCTCACAGATACGCAGTATTTT
clone size: few; J gene: TRBJ1-3; D gene: .; V gene: TRBV18; CDR3 protein: CASSPDILGHSGNTIYF; CDR3 DNA: TGTGCCAGCTCACCGGATATTTTAGGACACTCTGGAAACACCATATATTTT
clone size: .; J gene: TRBJ1-5; D gene: .; V gene: TRBV12-3/TRBV12-4; CDR3 protein: CASRGGGRDQPQHF; CDR3 DNA: TGTGCCAGCAGGGGAGGGGGTCGAGATCAGCCCCAGCATTTT
clone size: .; J gene: TRBJ2-7; D gene: TRBD2; V gene: TRBV3-1; CDR3 protein: CASSQVAGVVEQYF; CDR3 DNA: TGTGCCAGCAGCCAAGTTGCGGGAGTAGTGGAGCAGTACTTC
clone size: few; J gene: TRBJ2-1; D gene: .; V gene: TRBV7-9; CDR3 protein: CASSLGGWRGKDNEQFF; CDR3 DNA: TGTGCCAGCAGCTTAGGGGGCTGGAGGGGGAAGGACAATGAGCAGTTCTTC
clone size: many; J gene: TRBJ2-7; D gene: TRBD1; V gene: TRBV12-3/TRBV12-4; CDR3 protein: CASRGQGRHEQYF; CDR3 DNA: TGTGCCAGCAGGGGACAGGGGAGGCACGAGCAGTACTTC
clone size: .; J gene: TRBJ2-7; D gene: .; V gene: TRBV10-3; CDR3 protein: CAISELAERYF; CDR3 DNA: TGTGCCATCAGTGAGTTGGCCGAGCGGTACTTC
clone size: few; J gene: TRBJ2-1; D gene: .; V gene: TRBV5-1; CDR3 protein: CASSPDRNRYNEQFF; CDR3 DNA: TGCGCCAGCAGCCCCGACAGGAACCGCTACAATGAGCAGTTCTTC
clone size: few; J gene: TRBJ1-1; D gene: .; V gene: TRBV5-1; CDR3 protein: CASSIPTGSNTEAFF; CDR3 DNA: TGCGCCAGCAGCATCCCCACAGGGTCTAACACTGAAGCTTTCTTT
clone size: .; J gene: TRBJ1-6; D gene: .; V gene: TRBV20-1; CDR3 protein: CSARVGGSYNSPLHF; CDR3 DNA: TGCAGTGCTAGAGTTGGGGGATCCTATAATTCACCCCTCCACTTT
clone size: .; J gene: TRBJ2-1; D gene: .; V gene: TRBV27; CDR3 protein: CASSPGWPEGHEQFF; CDR3 DNA: TGTGCCAGCAGTCCGGGGTGGCCCGAAGGGCATGAGCAGTTCTTC
clone size: .; J gene: TRBJ2-1; D gene: TRBD2; V gene: TRBV7-2; CDR3 protein: CASSLVASGSYNEQFF; CDR3 DNA: TGTGCCAGCAGCTTAGTAGCTAGCGGCTCCTACAATGAGCAGTTCTTC
clone size: few; J gene: TRBJ2-3; D gene: TRBD2; V gene: TRBV6-1; CDR3 protein: CASSIRTSGTDTQYF; CDR3 DNA: TGTGCCAGCAGTATCCGGACTAGCGGGACAGATACGCAGTATTTT